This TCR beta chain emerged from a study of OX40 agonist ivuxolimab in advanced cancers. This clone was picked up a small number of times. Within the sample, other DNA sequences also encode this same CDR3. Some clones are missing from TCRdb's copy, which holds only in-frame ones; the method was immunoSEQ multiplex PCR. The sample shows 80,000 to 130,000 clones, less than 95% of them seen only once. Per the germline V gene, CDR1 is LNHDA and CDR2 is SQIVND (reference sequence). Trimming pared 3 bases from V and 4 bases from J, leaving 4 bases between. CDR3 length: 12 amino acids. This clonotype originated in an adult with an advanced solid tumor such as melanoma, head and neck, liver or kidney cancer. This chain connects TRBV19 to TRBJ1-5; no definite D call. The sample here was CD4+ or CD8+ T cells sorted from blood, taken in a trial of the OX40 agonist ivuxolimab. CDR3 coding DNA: TGTGCCAGTAGTATTGGAAATCAGCCCCAGCATTTT. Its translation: CASSIGNQPQHF.